This T cell receptor (beta chain) is from a study of T cells in Graves' hyperthyroidism and ophthalmopathy. V was clipped by 4 bases and J by 1 base, with 8 bases between them. This CDR3 is built from 13 residues. The table lists this clonotype with many counts. Its specificity is not known. These patients, aged 18 to 65, had recently diagnosed hyperthyroidism lasting under 2 months. Patients were excluded for uncontrolled infection, other autoimmune disease, pregnancy or lactation. The authors took PBMCs from 10 ml fresh peripheral blood. TCR beta CDR3 regions were amplified from RNA transcripts. The primer set for the first-round RT-PCR of the TCR CDR3 was HTBI. TCRdb used MiXCR to reprocess the multiplex PCR reads, holding one entry per CDR3 protein. Of around 420,000 distinct CDR3 sequences listed, more than 15% were seen once; the top ten hold around 7.3%. Study findings and constraints: Ophthalmopathy was distinguished from stable hyperthyroidism by 13 V-J signatures.

This TCR was sampled from a woman between 18 and 30 years old with Graves' hyperthyroidism. The specimen was blood. The rearrangement joins TRBV12-3 or TRBV12-4 to TRBJ2-7; possibly TRBD1 or TRBD2 for D (5 bases each). The CDR3, as DNA: TGTGCCAGCAGTTCCGGGGCTTCCTACGAGCAGTACTTC. Translated: CASSSGASYEQYF.